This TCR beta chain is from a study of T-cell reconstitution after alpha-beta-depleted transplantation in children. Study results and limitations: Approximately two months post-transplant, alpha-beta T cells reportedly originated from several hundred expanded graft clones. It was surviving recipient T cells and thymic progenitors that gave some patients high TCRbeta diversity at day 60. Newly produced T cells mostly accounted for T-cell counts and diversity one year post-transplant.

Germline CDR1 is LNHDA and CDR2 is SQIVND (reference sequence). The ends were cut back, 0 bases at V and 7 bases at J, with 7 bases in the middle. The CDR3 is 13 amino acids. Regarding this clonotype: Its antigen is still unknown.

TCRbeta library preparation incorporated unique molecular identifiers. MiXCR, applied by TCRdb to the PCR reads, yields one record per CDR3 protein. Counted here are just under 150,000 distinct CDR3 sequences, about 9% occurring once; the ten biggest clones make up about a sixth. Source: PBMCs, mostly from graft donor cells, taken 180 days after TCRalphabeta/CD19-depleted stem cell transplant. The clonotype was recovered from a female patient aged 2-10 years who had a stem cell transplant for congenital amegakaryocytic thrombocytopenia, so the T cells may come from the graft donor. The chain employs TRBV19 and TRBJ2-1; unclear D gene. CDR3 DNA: TGTGCCAGTAGTATAGAGAGGTGGAATGAGCAGTTCTTC. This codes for CASSIERWNEQFF.